The 22 T cell receptor beta chains listed next were all sequenced from one sample in a study of blood T cell repertoires in COVID-19. Generated by immunoSEQ multiplex PCR, the TCRdb table keeps only in-frame clones and is missing some. The sample shows some 200,000 clones, about 88% of them seen only once. The specimen was PBMCs or T cells enriched from blood (not recorded which). All receptors derive from a woman in her twenties or thirties who had recovered from COVID-19.

V is TRBV5-1 and J is TRBJ2-7, with D unresolved. V shed 5 bases and J shed 2 bases, with 14 bases lying between them. The V gene's germline CDR1 is SGHRS and CDR2 YFSETQ. The length of the CDR3 is 14 residues. CDR3 DNA: TGCGCCAGCAGTCTCGACGGGTTCCCCTACGAGCAGTACTTC. Encoded protein: CASSLDGFPYEQYF.

V gene TRBV7-3 combines with J gene TRBJ2-2; TRBD2 agrees at 8 bases. The CDR3 contains 16 residues. The trim removed 1 base at V and 9 bases at J, leaving 10 bases unmatched. Germline CDR1 and CDR2: SGHTA and FQGTGA. CDR3: CASSLSRGGTPRELFF. The DNA for the CDR3 is TGTGCCAGCAGCTTAAGTCGGGGGGGAACACCGAGGGAGCTGTTTTTT.

This sequence joins TRBV7-3 and TRBJ1-4, with D uncertain. Germline-derived CDR1 and CDR2 are SGHTA and FQGTGA. V was cut by 3 bases and J by 7 bases, with 15 bases left in between. The CDR3 spans 15 residues. The CDR3, as DNA: TGTGCCAGCAGCTTGACGGGGTCCCGCTCTGAAAAACTGTTTTTT. Its translation: CASSLTGSRSEKLFF.

This chain connects TRBV6-5 to TRBJ2-5, with TRBD2 as a possible D gene (5 bases). This CDR3 has 14 residues. V lost 4 bases to trimming and J lost 0 bases, with 9 bases between them. Germline lookup yields CDR1 MNHEY and CDR2 SVGAGI. The CDR3 DNA is TGTGCCAGCAGTTTTCGAGGGTACCAAGAGACCCAGTACTTC. It is translated as CASSFRGYQETQYF.

The rearrangement joins TRBV29-1 to TRBJ1-1; D gene unclear. The germline CDR1 and CDR2 sequences are SQVTM and ANQGSEA. V lost 3 bases to trimming and J lost 1 base, with 12 bases between them. The CDR3 totals 14 residues. The CDR3 is CSVELRHKNTEAFF. The CDR3, as DNA: TGCAGCGTTGAGTTGCGGCATAAGAACACTGAAGCTTTCTTT. The full variable domain, completed using reference TRBV29-1 and TRBJ1-1, is SAVISQKPSRDICQRGTSLTIQCQVDSQVTMMFWYRQQPGQSLTLIATANQGSEATYESGFVIDKFPISRPNLTFSTLTVSNMSPEDSSIYLCSVELRHKNTEAFFGQGTRLTVV.

The chain is built from TRBV5-4 and TRBJ1-2, with a tentative D call TRBD1 (5 bases). CDR3 length equals 14 residues. V lost 5 bases to trimming and J lost 4 bases, with 15 bases between them. CDR1 and CDR2 (germline): SGHNT, YYREEE (reference sequence). The CDR3 sequence: CASSRGEVGYGYTF. The CDR3 DNA follows: TGTGCCAGCAGTAGAGGGGAGGTGGGCTATGGCTACACCTTC.

The chain has TRBV5-4 and TRBJ2-5, with a tentative D call TRBD2 (5 bases). Looked up from germline, CDR1 is SGHNT and CDR2 is YYREEE (reference sequence). This CDR3 is 13 amino acids long. V was trimmed by 1 base and J by 4 bases, leaving 8 bases between them. The CDR3: CASSLNGVETQYF. The CDR3 DNA sequence: TGTGCCAGCAGCTTGAACGGGGTAGAGACCCAGTACTTC.

This clone has only a few counts. This rearrangement joins TRBV6-1 to TRBJ2-2; a possible D gene is TRBD2 (6 bases). The V end lost 2 bases, the J end lost 1 base, and 8 bases lay between the germline ends. Germline V gene lookup returns CDR1 MNHNS and CDR2 SASEGT. This CDR3 contains 15 residues. The CDR3 spells CASSELGGNTGELFF. The CDR3 DNA sequence: TGTGCCAGCAGTGAATTGGGGGGGAACACCGGGGAGCTGTTTTTT.

The chain joins TRBV2 to TRBJ2-1; 10 positions match TRBD1. Losses at the gene ends were 4 bases for V and 3 bases for J; bases not matched to a gene: 0. Germline CDR1 is SNHLY and CDR2 is FYNNEI. This CDR3 is built from 14 residues. The CDR3 spells CASSGDRGYNEQFF. The CDR3 DNA is TGTGCCAGCAGTGGGGACAGGGGCTACAATGAGCAGTTCTTC.

J is TRBJ1-2 and V is TRBV7-9; possibly TRBD1 for D (5 bases). V lost 5 bases and J lost 3, with 10 bases in between. Per germline, CDR1 SEHNR and CDR2 FQNEAQ (reference sequence). CDR3 size: 13 residues. Here the CDR3 DNA reads TGTGCCAGCAGCCGACAGTTTTACTATGGCTACACCTTC. Amino acid sequence: CASSRQFYYGYTF. The full variable domain, its missing parts supplied by reference TRBV7-9 and TRBJ1-2, is DTGVSQNPRHKITKRGQNVTFRCDPISEHNRLYWYRQTLGQGPEFLTYFQNEAQLEKSRLLSDRFSAERPKGSFSTLEIQRTEQGDSAMYLCASSRQFYYGYTFGSGTRLTVV.

In this sample, this clone turned up once. The rearrangement joins TRBV29-1 to TRBJ2-3; 8 bases map to TRBD2. The CDR3 is 14 amino acids. V lost 2 bases, J lost 3 bases, and 4 bases stayed unmatched. Germline-derived CDR1 and CDR2 are SQVTM and ANQGSEA. CDR3 protein: CSVEPGGPTDTQYF. As DNA, the CDR3 is TGCAGCGTTGAACCGGGGGGGCCTACAGATACGCAGTATTTT.

This clone was seen a single time. The CDR3 nucleotides read TGTGCCAGCAGCTTAGCGCGGGAGCAGTACTTC. Residues: CASSLAREQYF. This sequence joins TRBV7-9 and TRBJ2-7; D is unclear. Trimming stripped 0 bases from V and 7 bases from J, with 4 bases between. There are 11 residues in the CDR3. Germline V gene lookup returns CDR1 SEHNR and CDR2 FQNEAQ (reference sequence). Full variable domain (remainder filled in from reference TRBV7-9 and TRBJ2-7): DTGVSQNPRHKITKRGQNVTFRCDPISEHNRLYWYRQTLGQGPEFLTYFQNEAQLEKSRLLSDRFSAERPKGSFSTLEIQRTEQGDSAMYLCASSLAREQYFGPGTRLTVT.

The V and J genes are TRBV12-3 or TRBV12-4 and TRBJ1-2, with D hard to call. The CDR3 has 12 amino acids. V lost 2 bases to trimming and J lost 6 bases, with 7 bases between them. CDR3 sequence reads: CASSLSIHGYTF. The CDR3, as DNA: TGTGCCAGCAGTTTAAGCATTCATGGCTACACCTTC.

The rearrangement links TRBV2 to TRBJ2-6, with D possibly TRBD2 on 5 matching bases. Germline assignment: CDR1 SNHLY and CDR2 FYNNEI. This CDR3 spans 14 amino acids. Trimming shortened V by 6 bases and J by 4 bases, and 10 bases separated the two germline ends. The CDR3 loop is CASRREPGANVLTF. The CDR3 nucleotides are TGTGCCAGCAGACGGGAACCGGGGGCCAACGTCCTGACTTTC.

The chain uses TRBV7-2 and TRBJ1-2, with a weak D call TRBD1 (6 bases). Germline assignment: CDR1 SGHTA and CDR2 FQGNSA. Trimming stripped 5 bases from V and 3 bases from J, with 10 bases between. The CDR3 sequence is 13 residues long. CDR3 bases: TGTGCCAGCAGCCCAGCAGGGGACTATGGCTACACCTTC. It yields the protein CASSPAGDYGYTF.

The rearrangement joins TRBV15 to TRBJ1-3; TRBD1 agrees at 8 bases. The CDR3 runs to 15 residues. The junction had 5 bases not matched to a gene; V was cut back by 2 bases and J by 5 bases. Looked up from germline, CDR1 is LNHNV and CDR2 is YYDKDF (reference sequence). Here the CDR3 reads CATSRLGQGRNTIYF. The CDR3 DNA is TGTGCCACCAGCAGATTAGGACAGGGTAGAAACACCATATATTTT.

The V call is TRBV4-2, the J call TRBJ1-4; D is unclear. The CDR3 sequence is 17 residues long. V lost 1 base to trimming and J lost 1 base, with 13 bases between them. Germline V gene data show CDR1 as LGHNA and CDR2 as YNFKEQ. DNA of the CDR3: TGTGCCAGCAGCCAAGGGGTGGGCGGGGAAACTAATGAAAAACTGTTTTTT. This gives the protein CASSQGVGGETNEKLFF.

The J gene is TRBJ2-7, the V gene TRBV19, with a possible D match to TRBD2 (6 bases). From germline, CDR1 is LNHDA and CDR2 SQIVND (reference sequence). The CDR3 runs to 15 residues. The V end was cut by 1 base, the J end by 1 base, with 11 bases between. CDR3 coding DNA: TGTGCCAGTAGTATAGCGGGAGACAGTTCCTACGAGCAGTACTTC. It codes for CASSIAGDSSYEQYF.

V gene TRBV10-2 combines with J gene TRBJ2-3; D unclear. The germline CDR1 and CDR2 sequences are WSHSY and SAAADI. V was cut by 4 bases and J by 1 base, with 6 bases left in between. The CDR3 extends over 13 amino acids. CDR3 sequence: CASSGGRTDTQYF. The CDR3 DNA follows: TGCGCCAGCAGTGGAGGCCGCACAGATACGCAGTATTTT.

The chain uses TRBV19 and TRBJ1-1, with 7 bases aligning to TRBD1. Trimming removed 5 bases from V and 5 bases from J; junction bases left unmatched: 11. This CDR3 has 15 amino acids. CDR1 LNHDA and CDR2 SQIVND come from the germline V gene (reference sequence). The chain's CDR3 is CASSDHRGRYTEAFF. In DNA form, the CDR3 reads TGTGCCAGTAGTGACCACAGGGGACGATATACTGAAGCTTTCTTT. The whole variable domain, remainder taken from reference TRBV19 and TRBJ1-1, is DGGITQSPKYLFRKEGQNVTLSCEQNLNHDAMYWYRQDPGQGLRLIYYSQIVNDFQKGDIAEGYSVSREKKESFPLTVTSAQKNPTAFYLCASSDHRGRYTEAFFGQGTRLTVV.

The CDR3 sequence: CATSRDRDSLGYEQYF. In nucleotides, the CDR3 is TGTGCCACCAGCAGAGATAGGGACAGCCTAGGGTACGAGCAGTACTTC. This chain connects TRBV15 to TRBJ2-7; 7 bases are shared with TRBD1. This CDR3 comprises 16 residues. After removal of 0 bases from V and 4 bases from J, the junction contained 9 bases not matched to a gene. Per the germline V gene, CDR1 is LNHNV and CDR2 is YYDKDF (reference sequence).

The rearrangement uses TRBV5-4 and TRBJ2-1; maybe TRBD2 (6 bases). CDR1 SGHNT and CDR2 YYREEE come from the germline V gene (reference sequence). CDR3 length: 13 residues. V was shortened by 3 bases and J by 6 bases, with 10 bases between the two germline ends. The CDR3 sequence: CASSSKGGNEQFF. The CDR3 DNA is TGTGCCAGCAGCTCGAAGGGAGGCAATGAGCAGTTCTTC.